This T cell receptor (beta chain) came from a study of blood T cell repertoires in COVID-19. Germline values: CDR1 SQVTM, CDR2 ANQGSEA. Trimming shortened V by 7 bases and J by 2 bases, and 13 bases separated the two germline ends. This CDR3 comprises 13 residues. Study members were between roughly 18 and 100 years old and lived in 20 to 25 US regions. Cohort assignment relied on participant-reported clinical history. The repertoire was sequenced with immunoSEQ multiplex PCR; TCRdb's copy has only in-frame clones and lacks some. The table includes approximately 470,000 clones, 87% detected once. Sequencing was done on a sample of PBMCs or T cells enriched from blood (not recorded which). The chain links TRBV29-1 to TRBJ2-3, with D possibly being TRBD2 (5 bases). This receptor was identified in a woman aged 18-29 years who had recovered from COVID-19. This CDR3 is CSGKRLLTDTQYF. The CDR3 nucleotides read TGCAGCGGCAAACGACTACTCACAGATACGCAGTATTTT.